The rows below give T cell receptor beta chains drawn from one sample of a study of cytomegalovirus exposure and HLA in healthy donors. Libraries were prepared by immunoSEQ multiplex PCR; TCRdb keeps only in-frame clonotypes and omits some of them. The sample contains more than 150,000 clones, about 80% of which appear only once. Material for sequencing was PBMCs. Receptors originate from a woman aged 45-60 years in good health and CMV-seropositive. Both conserved end residues are part of each CDR3. The D gene is left open where the match is weak. Clone size is given for some rows only: seen once, a few or many times, or a class if the clone is expanded.

clone size: -; J gene: TRBJ2-7; D gene: -; V gene: TRBV5-1; CDR3 DNA: TGCGCCAGCAGCTTGGGTTACGGTTACTCCTACGAGCAGTACTTC; CDR3 protein: CASSLGYGYSYEQYF
clone size: -; J gene: TRBJ1-2; D gene: -; V gene: TRBV19; CDR3 DNA: TGTGCCAGTAGTATAGATCTCTTACGGGAGAGCCGCTATGGCTACACCTTC; CDR3 protein: CASSIDLLRESRYGYTF
clone size: -; J gene: TRBJ2-1; D gene: TRBD2; V gene: TRBV29-1; CDR3 DNA: TGCAGCGTTGGGGCTAGCGGAGTTTACAATGAGCAGTTCTTC; CDR3 protein: CSVGASGVYNEQFF
clone size: -; J gene: TRBJ2-5; D gene: -; V gene: TRBV21-1; CDR3 DNA: TGTGCCAGCAGCTCTCCCTGGGCCTCAGGGGTAGAGACCCAGTACTTC; CDR3 protein: CASSSPWASGVETQYF
clone size: -; J gene: TRBJ2-1; D gene: -; V gene: TRBV29-1; CDR3 DNA: TGCAGCGCGACTGAGCGGAACAATGAGCAGTTCTTC; CDR3 protein: CSATERNNEQFF
clone size: -; J gene: TRBJ2-3; D gene: TRBD2; V gene: TRBV4-3; CDR3 DNA: TGCGCCAGCAGCCAAGGGACTAGCGGGGGAACAGATACGCAGTATTTT; CDR3 protein: CASSQGTSGGTDTQYF
clone size: -; J gene: TRBJ2-7; D gene: -; V gene: TRBV9; CDR3 DNA: TGTGCCAGCAGCGGTCCAGGGGAGTACGAGCAGTACTTC; CDR3 protein: CASSGPGEYEQYF
clone size: -; J gene: TRBJ2-1; D gene: TRBD2; V gene: TRBV2; CDR3 DNA: TGTGCCAGCAGGGGGCCTAGCGGGGGGAGTGGTGAGCAGTTCTTC; CDR3 protein: CASRGPSGGSGEQFF
clone size: -; J gene: TRBJ2-3; D gene: -; V gene: TRBV5-1; CDR3 DNA: TGCGCCAGCAGCCTGGGAGTCCTAGGCACAGATACGCAGTATTTT; CDR3 protein: CASSLGVLGTDTQYF
clone size: once; J gene: TRBJ2-7; D gene: -; V gene: TRBV9; CDR3 DNA: TGTGCCAGCAGCCATTCGGGGGACGGGTACGAGCAGTACTTC; CDR3 protein: CASSHSGDGYEQYF
clone size: -; J gene: TRBJ2-3; D gene: -; V gene: TRBV27; CDR3 DNA: TGTGCCAGCAGTTCCGGGGTTTGGGCTAGAGATACGCAGTATTTT; CDR3 protein: CASSSGVWARDTQYF
clone size: -; J gene: TRBJ1-5; D gene: TRBD1; V gene: TRBV6-1; CDR3 DNA: TGTGCCAGCAGAGCCACAGGGGGGGAACAGCCCCAGCATTTT; CDR3 protein: CASRATGGEQPQHF
clone size: -; J gene: TRBJ2-2; D gene: -; V gene: TRBV14; CDR3 DNA: TGTGCCAGCAGCCTTTCAGGGGCCGGGGAGCTGTTTTTT; CDR3 protein: CASSLSGAGELFF
clone size: -; J gene: TRBJ1-3; D gene: -; V gene: TRBV9; CDR3 DNA: TGTGCCAGCAGCGCTCTAACAGGGAAACAGGGCACCATATATTTT; CDR3 protein: CASSALTGKQGTIYF
clone size: once; J gene: TRBJ2-1; D gene: TRBD1; V gene: TRBV7-2; CDR3 DNA: TGTGCCAGCAGTCGCCTACGGGGAGGGGACAGGGGTGTCGATGAGCAGTTCTTC; CDR3 protein: CASSRLRGGDRGVDEQFF